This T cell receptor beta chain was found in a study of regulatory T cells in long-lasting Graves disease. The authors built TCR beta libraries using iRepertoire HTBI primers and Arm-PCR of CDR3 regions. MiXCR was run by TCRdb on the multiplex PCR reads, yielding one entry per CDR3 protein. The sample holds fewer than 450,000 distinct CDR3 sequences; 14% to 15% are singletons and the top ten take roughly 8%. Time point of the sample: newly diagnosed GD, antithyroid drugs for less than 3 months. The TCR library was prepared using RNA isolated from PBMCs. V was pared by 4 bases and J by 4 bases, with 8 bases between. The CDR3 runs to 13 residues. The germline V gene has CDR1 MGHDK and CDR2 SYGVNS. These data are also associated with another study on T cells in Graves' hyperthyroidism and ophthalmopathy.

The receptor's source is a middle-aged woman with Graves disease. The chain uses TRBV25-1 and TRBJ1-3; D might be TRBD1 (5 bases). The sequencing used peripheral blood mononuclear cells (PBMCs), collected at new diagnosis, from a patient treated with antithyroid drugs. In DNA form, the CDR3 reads TGTGCCAGCAGTGTGGGGCCAGGAAACACCATATATTTT. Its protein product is CASSVGPGNTIYF.